These 27 T cell receptor beta chains originate from one sample sequenced in a study of T cell responses to AZD1222 COVID-19 vaccine. Produced via immunoSEQ multiplex PCR; TCRdb's table is partial and in-frame only. Found here are over 110,000 clones, 80% to 90% of them singletons; the top ten hold 1.6%. The material was peripheral blood, obtained on day 0 of AZD1222 vaccination. The receptors here all came from an adult in good health.

The genes are TRBV30 and TRBJ1-5; weak D call: TRBD1 (6 bases). The CDR3 runs to 13 residues. CDR1 is GTSNPN and CDR2 is SVGIG in the germline V gene (reference sequence). Deletions cut 5 bases from V and 6 bases from J, with 14 bases between. The CDR3 sequence: CAWATQGSQPQHF. CDR3 DNA: TGTGCCTGGGCTACACAGGGAAGTCAGCCCCAGCATTTT. Based on the CDR3 plus reference TRBV30 and TRBJ1-5, the full variable domain is SQTIHQWPATLVQPVGSPLSLECTVEGTSNPNLYWYRQAAGRGLQLLFYSVGIGQISSEVPQNLSASRPQDRQFILSSKKLLLSDSGFYLCAWATQGSQPQHFGDGTRLSIL.

The chain is built from TRBV7-2 and TRBJ2-5; tentative D call: TRBD1 (6 bases). CDR1 and CDR2 (germline): SGHTA, FQGNSA. The V end lost 5 bases, the J end lost 2 bases, and 12 bases lay between the germline ends. There are 14 residues in the CDR3. The CDR3, as DNA: TGTGCCAGCAGCAGGGGGACCCGGCAAGAGACCCAGTACTTC. This translates into CASSRGTRQETQYF.

The CDR3 spells CASSVGSLAGIGEQYF. As DNA, the CDR3 is TGTGCCAGCAGCGTAGGTTCCCTAGCGGGGATCGGGGAGCAGTACTTC. The chain uses TRBV9 and TRBJ2-7; 9 nucleotides align to TRBD2. V trimming: 0 bases; J trimming: 7 bases; junction bases outside the gene matches: 11. Germline CDR1 and CDR2: SGDLS and YYNGEE. The CDR3 totals 16 residues. Supplemented by reference TRBV9 and TRBJ2-7, the full variable domain reads DSGVTQTPKHLITATGQRVTLRCSPRSGDLSVYWYQQSLDQGLQFLIQYYNGEERAKGNILERFSAQQFPDLHSELNLSSLELGDSALYFCASSVGSLAGIGEQYFGPGTRLTVT.

This sequence joins TRBV3-1 (or the pseudogene TRBV3-2) and TRBJ1-5; possible D gene TRBD1, 5 bases. The V gene's germline CDR1 is LGHDT and CDR2 YNNKEL (reference sequence). This CDR3 is built from 15 residues. V was clipped by 1 base and J by 2 bases, with 9 bases between them. This CDR3 reads CASSQGGYGNQPQHF. The CDR3 coding sequence is TGTGCCAGCAGCCAAGGGGGGTACGGCAATCAGCCCCAGCATTTT.

The CDR3 nucleotides read TGTGCCTGGAGTGTAGGAGACAGGGCTTACAATGAGCAGTTCTTC. It yields the protein CAWSVGDRAYNEQFF. The chain uses TRBV30 and TRBJ2-1, with TRBD1 identical over 7 bases. Germline V gene lookup returns CDR1 GTSNPN and CDR2 SVGIG (reference sequence). The CDR3 is 15 residues long. Trimming cost V 0 bases and J 4 bases; bases outside gene matches: 6.

The chain links TRBV10-2 to TRBJ2-7; 11 positions match TRBD2. The CDR3 consists of 15 residues. Per the germline V gene, CDR1 is WSHSY and CDR2 is SAAADI. V trimming: 6 bases; J trimming: 3 bases; junction bases outside the gene matches: 7. The CDR3 DNA is TGCGCCAGCAGGCACCAGACTAGCGGGGACTACGAGCAGTACTTC. It codes for CASRHQTSGDYEQYF.

The rearrangement joins TRBV28 to TRBJ2-7; 9 nucleotides match TRBD1. Germline V CDR1 and CDR2: MDHEN, SYDVKM. Losses at the gene ends were 6 bases for V and 0 bases for J; bases not matched to a gene: 6. The CDR3 has 15 residues. Written as DNA, the CDR3 is TGTGCCAGCAGATCCTCGGGACAGGGCTCCTACGAGCAGTACTTC. This gives the protein CASRSSGQGSYEQYF.

CDR3 bases: TGCGCCAGCAGCTTTCCTCGGCAGGGGGGAGAGACCCAGTACTTC. This gives the protein CASSFPRQGGETQYF. The chain carries TRBV5-1 and TRBJ2-5; D perhaps matches TRBD1 (7 bases). The germline V and J ends were trimmed by 2 bases and 4 bases, with 15 bases remaining between them. Germline V lookup: CDR1 SGHRS, CDR2 YFSETQ. CDR3 length: 15 amino acids.

This chain connects TRBV24-1 to TRBJ2-1, with D possibly TRBD1 on 5 matching bases. Deletions cut 5 bases from V and 7 bases from J, with 14 bases between. The CDR3 contains 14 residues. CDR1 is KGHDR and CDR2 is SFDVKD in the germline V gene. CDR3 DNA: TGTGCCACCAGTGCAGCAGGGATGAGGAATGAGCAGTTCTTC. Translating gives CATSAAGMRNEQFF.

CDR3: CASSPGVNSPLHF. The CDR3, as DNA: TGTGCCAGCAGTCCAGGGGTTAATTCACCCCTCCACTTT. This sequence joins TRBV6-5 and TRBJ1-6, with D maybe TRBD1 (6 bases). The CDR3 is made up of 13 amino acids. Between the trimmed V and J ends, which lost 5 bases and 6 bases, there was a span of 8 bases. Germline V gene lookup returns CDR1 MNHEY and CDR2 SVGAGI.

The chain carries TRBV10-3 and TRBJ1-2; D is unresolved. The CDR3 contains 11 residues. Germline CDR1 and CDR2: ENHRY and SYGVKD. The V end was cut by 5 bases, the J end by 5 bases, with 6 bases between. The CDR3 is CAISQTYGYTF. CDR3 coding DNA: TGTGCCATCAGTCAGACATATGGCTACACCTTC.

In this sample, this clone turned up a few times. The CDR3 here is CASSPLVTGMAYGYTF. CDR3 DNA: TGTGCCAGCAGCCCTTTAGTAACAGGGATGGCCTATGGCTACACCTTC. The rearrangement uses TRBV7-8 and TRBJ1-2, with a possible D match to TRBD1 (6 bases). From germline, CDR1 is SGHVS and CDR2 FQNEAQ. Trimming cost V 5 bases and J 4 bases, with 20 bases left between them. The CDR3 has 16 residues.

The chain employs TRBV18 and TRBJ2-5; possible D gene TRBD2, 6 bases. With 3 bases removed from V and 3 bases from J, the gap between germline ends came to 14 bases. This CDR3 has 15 amino acids. Germline V gives CDR1 KGHSH, CDR2 LQKENI. The CDR3, as DNA: TGTGCCAGCTCACCGGGGGGACTTATGAAAGAGACCCAGTACTTC. Protein: CASSPGGLMKETQYF.

V gene TRBV7-6 combines with J gene TRBJ2-6; D call uncertain. Germline CDR1 is SGHVS and CDR2 is FNYEAQ. This CDR3 is built from 16 residues. The ends were cut back, 5 bases at V and 4 bases at J, with 15 bases in the middle. CDR3 nucleotide sequence: TGTGCCAGCAGCCGATCCTCGGTACCGGGGGCCAACGTCCTGACTTTC. Translated: CASSRSSVPGANVLTF.

The J gene is TRBJ1-1, the V gene TRBV19; D is possibly TRBD1 (5 bases). The CDR3 extends over 12 amino acids. CDR1 LNHDA and CDR2 SQIVND come from the germline V gene (reference sequence). The V end lost 9 bases, the J end lost 1 base, and 9 bases lay between the germline ends. CDR3 in amino acids: CASRDQNTEAFF. CDR3 nucleotides: TGTGCCAGCAGGGACCAGAACACTGAAGCTTTCTTT.

The chain recombines TRBV27 with TRBJ1-1, with D unresolved. Germline V gene sequence: CDR1 MNHEY, CDR2 SMNVEV (reference sequence). V lost 0 bases and J lost 7, with 9 bases in between. The CDR3 totals 13 residues. The CDR3 DNA sequence: TGTGCCAGCAGTTTATCATACCGGAGTGAAGCTTTCTTT. Amino acid sequence: CASSLSYRSEAFF.

The chain uses TRBV5-1 and TRBJ2-3; the D gene is possibly TRBD1 (5 bases). The CDR3 is 15 residues long. Trimming stripped 4 bases from V and 5 bases from J, with 17 bases between. Germline V gene sequence: CDR1 SGHRS, CDR2 YFSETQ. CDR3 sequence: CASSHDRVWKDTQYF. CDR3 sequence (DNA): TGCGCCAGCAGCCATGACAGAGTTTGGAAAGATACGCAGTATTTT.

This clone was seen once. The rearrangement links TRBV6-5 to TRBJ1-2; 9 bases are shared with TRBD1. CDR3 length: 14 amino acids. The germline V gene has CDR1 MNHEY and CDR2 SVGAGI. The ends lost 6 bases at V and 2 bases at J; junction bases unmatched: 4. CDR3 loop: CASRDRGRNYGYTF. The CDR3 DNA follows: TGTGCCAGCAGGGACAGGGGAAGGAACTATGGCTACACCTTC.

The count of this clone is one. The rearrangement joins TRBV19 to TRBJ1-2; 9 bases fit TRBD1. The CDR3 length is 15 residues. CDR1 and CDR2 from the germline V gene are LNHDA and SQIVND (reference sequence). V gave up 7 bases and J gave up 1 base; unmatched junction bases: 7. The CDR3 nucleotides are TGTGCCAGTACCGAAACAGGGGGCTATAACTATGGCTACACCTTC. Protein sequence: CASTETGGYNYGYTF. Looking up the rest from reference TRBV19 and TRBJ1-2 gives the full variable domain: DGGITQSPKYLFRKEGQNVTLSCEQNLNHDAMYWYRQDPGQGLRLIYYSQIVNDFQKGDIAEGYSVSREKKESFPLTVTSAQKNPTAFYLCASTETGGYNYGYTFGSGTRLTVV.

This rearrangement joins TRBV5-6 to TRBJ1-5; the D gene is possibly TRBD1 (5 bases). CDR1 SGHDT and CDR2 YYEEEE come from the germline V gene. Trimming pared 4 bases from V and 1 base from J, leaving 12 bases between. The CDR3 runs to 15 residues. The CDR3, as DNA: TGTGCCAGCAGCCGAAGGGGCAGCAGCAATCAGCCCCAGCATTTT. Protein product: CASSRRGSSNQPQHF.

The rearrangement links TRBV7-9 to TRBJ1-2; D ambiguous. The CDR3 runs 14 residues. Germline loops: CDR1 SEHNR, CDR2 FQNEAQ (reference sequence). The germline V and J ends were trimmed by 6 bases and 4 bases, with 15 bases remaining between them. This chain's CDR3 is CASRIQNSGYGYTF. The CDR3 nucleotides are TGTGCCAGCAGAATACAAAATTCTGGCTATGGCTACACCTTC.

The rearrangement uses TRBV19 and TRBJ1-3; D not resolved. Trimming took off 6 bases at V and 0 bases at J, with 12 bases between the two ends. Germline V gene sequence: CDR1 LNHDA, CDR2 SQIVND (reference sequence). This CDR3 is built from 15 residues. CDR3 DNA: TGTGCCAGTAGCCTCTCACCGAACTCTGGAAACACCATATATTTT. It translates to CASSLSPNSGNTIYF.

This chain uses TRBV7-2 with TRBJ2-3; a possible D gene is TRBD2 (5 bases). CDR3 length: 15 residues. The V gene's germline CDR1 is SGHTA and CDR2 FQGNSA. V lost 1 base and J lost 1, with 9 bases in between. CDR3 residues: CASSLGGLGTDTQYF. DNA of the CDR3: TGTGCCAGCAGCTTAGGTGGACTTGGCACAGATACGCAGTATTTT.

The chain joins TRBV6-5 to TRBJ1-1; a possible D gene is TRBD1 (5 bases). CDR3 length: 14 residues. CDR1 is MNHEY and CDR2 is SVGAGI in the germline V gene. V was trimmed by 8 bases and J by 5 bases, leaving 18 bases between them. CDR3 sequence: CASFMKGVKTEAFF. The CDR3 nucleotides read TGTGCCAGCTTCATGAAAGGGGTAAAGACTGAAGCTTTCTTT.

The V and J genes are TRBV2 and TRBJ1-1; tentative D call: TRBD1 (6 bases). The CDR3 has 15 residues. The V end was cut by 2 bases, the J end by 1 base, with 11 bases between. Germline V gene data show CDR1 as SNHLY and CDR2 as FYNNEI. The CDR3 protein is CASSEPGQRNTEAFF. The CDR3 nucleotides read TGTGCCAGCAGTGAACCCGGACAGCGGAACACTGAAGCTTTCTTT.

The gene calls are TRBV12-3 or TRBV12-4 and TRBJ1-1; D not resolved. With 5 bases removed from V and 1 base from J, the gap between germline ends came to 5 bases. The CDR3 contains 12 residues. The chain's CDR3 is CASSPWNTEAFF. DNA of the CDR3: TGTGCCAGCAGTCCCTGGAACACTGAAGCTTTCTTT.

J is TRBJ1-5 and V is TRBV2; unclear D gene. V lost 7 bases to trimming and J lost 0 bases, with 7 bases between them. The germline V gene has CDR1 SNHLY and CDR2 FYNNEI. This CDR3 has 13 residues. The chain's CDR3 is CASTEYSNQPQHF. The CDR3 DNA reads TGTGCCAGCACCGAATATAGCAATCAGCCCCAGCATTTT.